Reported below is one T cell receptor (beta chain). Its matching antigen is unknown. This sample is part of a study of T cell responses to AZD1222 COVID-19 vaccine. TCRdb's table, derived via immunoSEQ multiplex PCR, lists solely in-frame clones and lacks some. The sample lists around 79,000 clones, 70% to 90% occurring once. The study's findings and limits: Most donors were white British, females outnumbered males, and clonal diversity was possibly underestimated. Baseline antibody screening turned up just 6 or 7 seropositive AZD1222 recipients. Breadth and depth of Spike-specific TCRs rose after two AZD1222 doses.

The origin of this receptor is an adult in good health. The material was peripheral blood, obtained on day 0 of AZD1222 vaccination.

Written as DNA, the CDR3 is TGTGCCAGCTCACCCCTGGACGGGGCCGGGGAGCTGTTTTTT. Residues: CASSPLDGAGELFF. The V and J genes are TRBV18 and TRBJ2-2, with D perhaps TRBD2 (5 bases). V lost 3 bases to trimming and J lost 6 bases, with 11 bases between them. This CDR3 contains 14 residues. In germline, CDR1 is KGHSH, CDR2 LQKENI. The whole variable domain, filled in from reference TRBV18 and TRBJ2-2, reads NAGVMQNPRHLVRRRGQEARLRCSPMKGHSHVYWYRQLPEEGLKFMVYLQKENIIDESGMPKERFSAEFPKEGPSILRIQQVVRGDSAAYFCASSPLDGAGELFFGEGSRLTVL.